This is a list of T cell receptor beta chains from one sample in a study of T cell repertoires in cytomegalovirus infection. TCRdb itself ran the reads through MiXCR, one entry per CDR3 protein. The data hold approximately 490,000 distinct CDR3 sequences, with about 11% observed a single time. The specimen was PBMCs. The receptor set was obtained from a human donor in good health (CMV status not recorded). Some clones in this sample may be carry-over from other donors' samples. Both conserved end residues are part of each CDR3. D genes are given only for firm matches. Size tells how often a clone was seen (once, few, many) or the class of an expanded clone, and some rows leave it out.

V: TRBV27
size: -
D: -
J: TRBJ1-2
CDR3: CASSLSRGAGYTF
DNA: TGTGCCAGCAGTTTATCTCGGGGGGCTGGCTACACCTTC

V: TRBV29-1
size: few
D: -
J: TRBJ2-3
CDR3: CSVEDFEGQAPDTQYF
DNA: TGCAGCGTTGAAGATTTTGAGGGGCAGGCCCCGGATACGCAGTATTTT

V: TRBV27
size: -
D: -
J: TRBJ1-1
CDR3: CASRQILGLNTEAFF
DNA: TGTGCCAGCAGGCAAATCTTGGGGCTGAACACTGAAGCTTTCTTT

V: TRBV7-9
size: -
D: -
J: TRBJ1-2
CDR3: CASSPLDYGYTF
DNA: TGTGCCAGCAGCCCCTTGGACTATGGCTACACCTTC

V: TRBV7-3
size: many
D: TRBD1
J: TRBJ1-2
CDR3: CASSRTGARIYGYTF
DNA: TGTGCCAGCAGCCGTACAGGGGCCCGAATCTATGGCTACACCTTC

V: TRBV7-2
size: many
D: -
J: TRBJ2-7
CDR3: CASSLVRNYEQYF
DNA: TGTGCCAGCAGCTTAGTGCGGAACTACGAGCAGTACTTC

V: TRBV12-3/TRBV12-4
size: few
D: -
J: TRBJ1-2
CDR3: CASSYSTGYYGYTF
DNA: TGTGCCAGCAGCTACTCGACAGGCTACTATGGCTACACCTTC

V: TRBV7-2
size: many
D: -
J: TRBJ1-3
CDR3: CASSSSAVAGNTIYF
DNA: TGTGCCAGCAGCTCCTCGGCGGTAGCTGGAAACACCATATATTTT

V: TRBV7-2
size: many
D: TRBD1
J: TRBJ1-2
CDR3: CASSSDRGNGYTF
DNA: TGTGCCAGCAGCTCGGACAGGGGCAATGGCTACACCTTC

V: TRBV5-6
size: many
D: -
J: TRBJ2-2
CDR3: CASSLGPGNTGELFF
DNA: TGTGCCAGCAGCTTGGGCCCGGGGAACACCGGGGAGCTGTTTTTT

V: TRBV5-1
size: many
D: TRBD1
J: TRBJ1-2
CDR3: CASSLETGGDGYTF
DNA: TGCGCCAGCAGCTTGGAGACAGGGGGCGATGGCTACACCTTC

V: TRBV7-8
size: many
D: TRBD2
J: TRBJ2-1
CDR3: CASSSHLGLAGGSPRNEQFF
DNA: TGTGCCAGCAGTTCCCATTTGGGACTAGCGGGAGGTTCCCCACGCAATGAGCAGTTCTTC

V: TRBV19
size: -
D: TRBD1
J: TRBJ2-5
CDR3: CASSSDIGGQAPRETQYF
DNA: TGTGCCAGTAGTAGTGACATCGGGGGACAGGCCCCCAGAGAGACCCAGTACTTC

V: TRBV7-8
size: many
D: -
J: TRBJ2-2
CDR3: CASSNTRPGELFF
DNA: TGTGCCAGCAGCAACACTAGGCCCGGGGAGCTGTTTTTT

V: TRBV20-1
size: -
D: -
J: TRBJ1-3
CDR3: CSARWELVNTIYF
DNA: TGCAGTGCTAGATGGGAGTTGGTCAACACCATATATTTT

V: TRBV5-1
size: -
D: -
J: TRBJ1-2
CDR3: CASSLTDPSNYGYTF
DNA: TGCGCCAGCAGCTTGACAGACCCCTCCAACTATGGCTACACCTTC

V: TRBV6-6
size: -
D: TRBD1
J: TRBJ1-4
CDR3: CASTFRDRGTEKLFF
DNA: TGTGCCAGCACCTTCCGGGACAGGGGAACTGAAAAACTGTTTTTT

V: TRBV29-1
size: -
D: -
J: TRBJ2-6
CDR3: CSVDDRAGANVLTF
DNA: TGCAGCGTTGACGATCGGGCTGGGGCCAACGTCCTGACTTTC

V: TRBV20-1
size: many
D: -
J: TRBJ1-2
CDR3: CSARDLWIGYGYTF
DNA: TGCAGTGCTAGAGATCTGTGGATAGGCTATGGCTACACCTTC

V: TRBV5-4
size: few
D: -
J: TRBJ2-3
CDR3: CASSLPQKVDTQYF
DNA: TGTGCCAGCAGCTTGCCCCAAAAGGTGGATACGCAGTATTTT

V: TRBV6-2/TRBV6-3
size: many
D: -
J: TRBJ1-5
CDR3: CASTLGDPEQPQHF
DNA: TGTGCCAGCACCCTGGGGGACCCCGAACAGCCCCAGCATTTT

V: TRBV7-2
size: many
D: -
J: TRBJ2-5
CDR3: CASSLGGAAAETQYF
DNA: TGTGCCAGCAGCTTAGGGGGGGCAGCGGCAGAGACCCAGTACTTC

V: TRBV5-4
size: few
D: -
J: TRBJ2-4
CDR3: CASSPAEGLLAKNIQYF
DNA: TGTGCCAGCAGCCCCGCGGAGGGGCTCCTAGCCAAAAACATTCAGTACTTC

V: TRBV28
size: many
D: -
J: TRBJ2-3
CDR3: CASTWPGTDTQYF
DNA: TGTGCCAGCACGTGGCCGGGCACAGATACGCAGTATTTT